Each of the 18 T cell receptor beta chains below was sequenced from the same sample in a study of early stage breast cancer tumors. The assay was immunoSEQ multiplex PCR, and TCRdb's table has in-frame clones only and misses some. The table shows approximately 48,000 clones, with just over 90% occurring only once. Sequenced material: blood. The receptors derive from a person aged 65-85 years with breast cancer.

The chain has TRBV11-3 and TRBJ2-5, with TRBD1 matching over 7 bases. This CDR3 is built from 14 residues. V shed 1 base and J 4 bases; nucleotides not matched to a gene: 3. CDR1 is SGHNT, CDR2 YENEEA, per germline. CDR3: CASSLGGQLETQYF. The CDR3 DNA follows: TGTGCCAGCAGCTTAGGGGGACAGCTAGAGACCCAGTACTTC.

V and J are TRBV6-6 and TRBJ2-7; D remains ambiguous. The CDR3 length is 12 residues. Trimming pared 5 bases from V and 0 bases from J, leaving 5 bases between. Germline CDR1 MNHNY, CDR2 SVGAGI (reference sequence). The CDR3 here is CASSPGSYEQYF. The CDR3 nucleotides are TGTGCCAGCAGTCCAGGCTCCTACGAGCAGTACTTC.

The rearrangement links TRBV29-1 to TRBJ2-3; TRBD2 matches 12 bases. CDR3 length: 16 amino acids. The trim removed 2 bases at V and 9 bases at J, leaving 12 bases unmatched. Germline CDR1 reads SQVTM; CDR2 reads ANQGSEA. The CDR3 nucleotides are TGCAGCGTTGAAAGGGGGACTAGCGGGCCCGGGGGGACGCAGTATTTT. This encodes CSVERGTSGPGGTQYF.

The rearrangement joins TRBV5-4 to TRBJ1-4; 12 nucleotides align to TRBD1. V shed 4 bases, J shed 8 bases, and the junction held 12 bases outside the gene matches. The CDR3 contains 17 residues. The germline gives CDR1 SGHNT, CDR2 YYREEE (reference sequence). Written as DNA, the CDR3 is TGTGCCAGCAGCACCCGGGACAGGGGGCGCAGATTCGAAAAACTGTTTTTT. This codes for CASSTRDRGRRFEKLFF.

The chain joins TRBV12-5 to TRBJ2-7, with TRBD2 identical over 10 bases. Trimming at V came to 6 bases and at J to 12 bases, leaving 2 bases not matched to a gene. Germline V gene sequence: CDR1 LGHNT, CDR2 FRNRAP. The CDR3 spans 10 residues. CDR3 nucleotide sequence: TGTGCTAGTGGCCCTAGCGGGGGGTACTTC. Its protein product is CASGPSGGYF.

The chain couples TRBV5-1 to TRBJ2-2, with 11 positions matching TRBD1. Trimming at V came to 4 bases and at J to 1 base, leaving 6 bases not matched to a gene. The CDR3 is made up of 17 amino acids. Germline V lookup: CDR1 SGHRS, CDR2 YFSETQ. CDR3 sequence (DNA): TGCGCCAGCAGCCGCGGGACAGGGGGGATGAACACCGGGGAGCTGTTTTTT. Protein sequence: CASSRGTGGMNTGELFF.

This clone was detected only once. This rearrangement joins TRBV6-1 to TRBJ2-1; 11 nucleotides line up with TRBD2. CDR1 is MNHNS and CDR2 is SASEGT in the germline V gene. V was clipped by 2 bases and J by 5 bases; unmatched bases: 14. CDR3 size: 19 residues. The CDR3 is CASSEHPLAGVGLDNEQFF. CDR3 coding DNA: TGTGCCAGCAGTGAACATCCACTAGCGGGAGTGGGACTTGACAATGAGCAGTTCTTC.

This chain uses TRBV10-3 with TRBJ1-3; TRBD1 is a possible D gene (5 bases). Trimming removed 2 bases from V and 9 bases from J, with 14 bases in between. The CDR3 is 14 amino acids. Germline CDR1 and CDR2: ENHRY and SYGVKD. The CDR3 coding sequence is TGTGCCATCAGTGAGAGCCAGGGCCCCGGCACCATATATTTT. This translates into CAISESQGPGTIYF.

The chain employs TRBV7-8 and TRBJ1-5; 11 bases are a match to TRBD1. The CDR3 consists of 15 residues. Germline V gene sequence: CDR1 SGHVS, CDR2 FQNEAQ. V shed 4 bases, J shed 6 bases, and the junction held 5 bases outside the gene matches. The chain's CDR3 is CASSSRTGGIQPQHF. CDR3 DNA sequence: TGTGCCAGCAGCTCGCGGACAGGGGGCATTCAGCCCCAGCATTTT.

V and J are TRBV6-6 and TRBJ2-1; no clear D gene. V was shortened by 2 bases and J by 0 bases, with 8 bases between the two germline ends. Germline V CDR1 and CDR2: MNHNY, SVGAGI (reference sequence). CDR3 length: 15 residues. The CDR3 nucleotides read TGTGCCAGCAGTTACATTGCAGACTCCTACAATGAGCAGTTCTTC. It yields the protein CASSYIADSYNEQFF.

This clone came up once. The chain uses TRBV5-4 and TRBJ1-2; TRBD1 matches at 7 bases. This CDR3 region has 15 residues. J was trimmed by 5 bases and V by 4 bases; bases with no gene match: 11. The germline V gene has CDR1 SGHNT and CDR2 YYREEE (reference sequence). CDR3 protein: CASSKPDRPSYGYTF. In DNA, the CDR3 is TGTGCCAGCAGCAAACCGGACAGGCCGTCATATGGCTACACCTTC.

This clone has just one count. The V gene is TRBV10-1, the J gene TRBJ1-5, with D perhaps TRBD1 (5 bases). There are 13 residues in the CDR3. Germline-derived CDR1 and CDR2 are WNHNN and SYGVQD (reference sequence). Trimming removed 10 bases from V and 5 bases from J, with 15 bases in between. This chain's CDR3 is CATSRTGDQPQHF. CDR3 in DNA: TGCGCCACCTCTAGGACGGGGGATCAGCCCCAGCATTTT.

This clone was counted only a few times. The gene calls are TRBV2 and TRBJ2-5; 9 bases fit TRBD1. The CDR3 consists of 14 residues. The J segment lost 0 bases and the V segment lost 8 bases, leaving 4 bases of the junction unmatched. Per germline, CDR1 SNHLY and CDR2 FYNNEI. CDR3 sequence: CASGTGLYQETQYF. The CDR3 DNA follows: TGTGCCAGCGGGACAGGGCTGTACCAAGAGACCCAGTACTTC.

The chain is built from TRBV5-4 and TRBJ1-5; a weak D match, TRBD1 (5 bases). The germline gives CDR1 SGHNT, CDR2 YYREEE (reference sequence). The CDR3 consists of 13 residues. V dropped 2 bases and J dropped 4 bases, with 7 bases sitting between them. DNA of the CDR3: TGTGCCAGCAGCTTCGCAGGGAATCAGCCCCAGCATTTT. Its protein product is CASSFAGNQPQHF.

The J gene is TRBJ1-2, the V gene TRBV30; TRBD1 might be the D (6 bases). Germline V lookup: CDR1 GTSNPN, CDR2 SVGIG (reference sequence). V gave up 3 bases and J gave up 4 bases, with 12 bases separating them. The CDR3 loop spans 13 amino acids. The DNA of the CDR3 is TGTGCCTGGAGCCTGGGGGCAGGCTATGGCTACACCTTC. Its protein is CAWSLGAGYGYTF.

This clone was recorded a few times. This chain uses TRBV15 with TRBJ2-7; D may be TRBD1 (7 bases). CDR1 and CDR2 (germline): LNHNV, YYDKDF (reference sequence). This CDR3 contains 18 residues. V was shortened by 2 bases and J by 0 bases, with 20 bases between the two germline ends. CDR3 DNA sequence: TGTGCCACCAGCAGATACGGGGGTCGGGACAGTGTCTCCTACGAGCAGTACTTC. This gives the protein CATSRYGGRDSVSYEQYF.

V and J are TRBV6-1 and TRBJ1-5; 7 bases line up with TRBD1. Looked up from germline, CDR1 is MNHNS and CDR2 is SASEGT. Unmatched junction bases numbered 8, after V lost 4 bases and J lost 2 bases. The CDR3 loop spans 16 amino acids. CDR3 amino acids: CASSGSSGTGNQPQHF. The CDR3 DNA follows: TGTGCCAGCAGTGGATCATCAGGGACAGGCAATCAGCCCCAGCATTTT.

The chain joins TRBV6-4 to TRBJ2-1, with D possibly being TRBD2 (7 bases). The CDR3 loop spans 15 amino acids. V was shortened by 5 bases and J by 8 bases, with 19 bases between the two germline ends. Germline V lookup: CDR1 MRHNA, CDR2 SNTAGT. This chain's CDR3 is CASSLEAGAIHEQFF. The CDR3 nucleotides are TGTGCCAGCAGTTTAGAGGCGGGGGCAATCCATGAGCAGTTCTTC.